What follows describes a single T cell receptor (beta chain). This sample was included in a study of blood T cell repertoires in COVID-19. At the level of the study: T cells, B-cell-depleted T cells, or PBMCs supplied cDNA or gDNA.

Clinical history reported by participants formed the basis on which cohorts were assigned. Germline loops: CDR1 SEHNR, CDR2 FQNEAQ (reference sequence). Trimming stripped 4 bases from V and 2 bases from J, with 15 bases between. The CDR3 has 16 amino acids. Per the original data handling: From reference gene primer amplification, estimates of nucleated cell counts were derived. Assay used: immunoSEQ multiplex PCR; TCRdb lists only in-frame clones, some missing. V and J calls and clone size are copied from that table; D and trimming were computed from the DNA. The data hold some 400,000 clones, with around 91% observed a single time.

The receptor was derived from a man aged 25 to 40 who had recovered from COVID-19. The V call is TRBV7-9, the J call TRBJ2-1, with D tentatively TRBD2 (5 bases). The sequenced material came from PBMCs or T cells enriched from blood (not recorded which). This chain's CDR3 is CASSSPGGGPYNEQFF. The CDR3 DNA reads as TGTGCCAGCAGCTCCCCAGGAGGAGGCCCCTACAATGAGCAGTTCTTC.